Presented here are 15 T cell receptor beta chains from one specimen sequenced in a study of control samples from healthy donors and cancer patients. Produced via immunoSEQ multiplex PCR; TCRdb's table is partial and in-frame only. Of some 130,000 clones listed, approximately 92% are singletons. The sequenced sample was blood. The receptors here all came from a woman aged 50 to 65 in good health.

The chain recombines TRBV20-1 with TRBJ2-7; 7 nucleotides line up with TRBD1. V lost 3 bases and J lost 3; bases outside the gene matches: 17. This CDR3 contains 17 residues. Per germline, CDR1 DFQATT and CDR2 SNEGSKA (reference sequence). Here the CDR3 DNA reads TGCAGTGCTAGTTCCCTCATCAGGGGGAAGGGCGTCTACGAGCAGTACTTC. Translation gives CSASSLIRGKGVYEQYF.

J is TRBJ1-5 and V is TRBV7-2; D is unresolved. CDR1 SGHTA and CDR2 FQGNSA come from the germline V gene. This CDR3 region has 13 residues. V lost 1 base and J lost 9, with 10 bases in between. CDR3 protein: CASSLGTARPQHF. CDR3 sequence (DNA): TGTGCCAGCAGCTTAGGGACGGCTCGGCCCCAGCATTTT.

This clone occurred once. The chain employs TRBV5-1 and TRBJ2-5; tentatively, D is TRBD2 (6 bases). V lost 3 bases and J 1 base, leaving 16 bases between the germline ends. Germline lookup yields CDR1 SGHRS and CDR2 YFSETQ. The CDR3 has 16 amino acids. This chain's CDR3 is CASSSEWGEVQETQYF. The CDR3 coding sequence is TGCGCCAGCAGCTCCGAATGGGGGGAGGTCCAAGAGACCCAGTACTTC.

V usage is TRBV5-1 and J usage is TRBJ1-1; unclear D gene. In germline, CDR1 is SGHRS, CDR2 YFSETQ. The CDR3 is 13 amino acids. Trimming removed 1 base from V and 6 bases from J, with 10 bases in between. The CDR3 is CASSLSPKSEAFF. CDR3 coding DNA: TGCGCCAGCAGCTTGTCCCCGAAATCTGAAGCTTTCTTT.

The chain has TRBV28 and TRBJ2-7; D might be TRBD2 (5 bases). CDR3 size: 16 residues. V was trimmed by 5 bases and J by 1 base, leaving 18 bases between them. CDR1 is MDHEN, CDR2 SYDVKM, per germline. This CDR3 reads CASSGPAHTGSYEQYF. In nucleotides, the CDR3 is TGTGCCAGCAGTGGTCCGGCCCACACGGGATCCTACGAGCAGTACTTC.

The rearrangement joins TRBV28 to TRBJ1-5; 8 bases map to TRBD1. The CDR3 length is 16 residues. Germline values: CDR1 MDHEN, CDR2 SYDVKM. V lost 3 bases to trimming and J lost 6 bases; unmatched junction nucleotides: 10. The CDR3 sequence is CASSFPLRGLSQPQHF. For the CDR3, the DNA is TGTGCCAGCAGTTTTCCCCTCAGGGGGCTTAGTCAGCCCCAGCATTTT.

The chain links TRBV3-1 (or the pseudogene TRBV3-2) to TRBJ1-1; D possibly corresponds to TRBD1 (6 bases). With 3 bases removed from V and 1 base from J, the gap between germline ends came to 6 bases. CDR1 is LGHDT, CDR2 YNNKEL, per germline (reference sequence). The CDR3 has 13 residues. In DNA form, the CDR3 reads TGTGCCAGCAGCCAGGGGGCGAACACTGAAGCTTTCTTT. Translated: CASSQGANTEAFF.

V gene TRBV13 combines with J gene TRBJ2-1; the D is unclear. CDR1 and CDR2 (germline): PRHDT, FYEKMQ (reference sequence). The CDR3 has 14 residues. Trimming removed 5 bases from V and 0 bases from J, with 8 bases in between. The CDR3, as DNA: TGTGCCAGCAGCGGGCGCAGCTCCTACAATGAGCAGTTCTTC. This translates into CASSGRSSYNEQFF. The variable domain in full, completed from reference TRBV13 and TRBJ2-1, reads AAGVIQSPRHLIKEKRETATLKCYPIPRHDTVYWYQQGPGQDPQFLISFYEKMQSDKGSIPDRFSAQQFSDYHSELNMSSLELGDSALYFCASSGRSSYNEQFFGPGTRLTVL.

The gene calls are TRBV5-5 and TRBJ2-1; D is perhaps TRBD1 (6 bases). The germline V gene has CDR1 SGHKS and CDR2 YYEKEE (reference sequence). The CDR3 has 16 residues. V was clipped by 5 bases and J by 2 bases, with 17 bases between them. CDR3 nucleotides: TGTGCCAGCAGTACGACAGGACCATTAGCCTACAATGAGCAGTTCTTC. Translating it yields CASSTTGPLAYNEQFF.

This chain uses TRBV10-3 with TRBJ1-2; TRBD1 aligns across 9 bases. CDR1 is ENHRY, CDR2 SYGVKD, per germline. V dropped 4 bases and J dropped 7; count of bases not matched to a gene: 7. The CDR3 has 14 residues. CDR3 sequence (DNA): TGTGCCATCAGTGCCATACAGGGGGCGGTTGGCTACACCTTC. It encodes CAISAIQGAVGYTF.

The V call is TRBV19, the J call TRBJ2-7; tentatively, D is TRBD1 (6 bases). Trimming took 4 bases from V and 1 from J, leaving 11 bases between them. Germline loops: CDR1 LNHDA, CDR2 SQIVND (reference sequence). This CDR3 has 14 residues. This CDR3 is CASSNPGHSYEQYF. CDR3 in DNA: TGTGCCAGTAGTAACCCGGGACATTCCTACGAGCAGTACTTC.

This clone was observed a single time. The gene calls are TRBV2 and TRBJ2-7, with a possible D match to TRBD1 (6 bases). Germline CDR1 SNHLY, CDR2 FYNNEI. V was trimmed by 6 bases and J by 4 bases, leaving 16 bases between them. CDR3 length equals 14 residues. The CDR3: CASRPGHGSYEQYF. The CDR3 DNA follows: TGTGCCAGCAGGCCGGGACATGGGTCTTACGAGCAGTACTTC.

The chain employs TRBV5-6 and TRBJ1-2; tentative D call: TRBD1 (6 bases). Germline-derived CDR1 and CDR2 are SGHDT and YYEEEE. Trimming shortened V by 2 bases and J by 1 base, and 9 bases separated the two germline ends. The CDR3 covers 14 residues. The CDR3, as DNA: TGTGCCAGCAGCTTCCAGGGGAATAACTATGGCTACACCTTC. Residues: CASSFQGNNYGYTF.

The gene calls are TRBV13 and TRBJ1-3, with D maybe TRBD1 (5 bases). Germline lookup yields CDR1 PRHDT and CDR2 FYEKMQ (reference sequence). This CDR3 is 15 amino acids long. V lost 6 bases, J lost 5 bases, and 17 bases lay in between. The CDR3 region is CASSQGRDLRNTIYF. The CDR3, as DNA: TGTGCCAGCAGTCAAGGCCGGGACCTAAGAAACACCATATATTTT.

Here the CDR3 DNA reads TGTGCCAGCCGGCCGCGGGACGTTGGAAACACCATATATTTT. Amino acid sequence: CASRPRDVGNTIYF. This chain connects TRBV2 to TRBJ1-3; weak D call: TRBD1 (5 bases). CDR1 is SNHLY and CDR2 is FYNNEI in the germline V gene. V lost 8 bases and J lost 3, with 14 bases in between. The CDR3 is 14 amino acids.